What follows describes a single T cell receptor beta chain. Here immunoSEQ multiplex PCR was the method, and the copy in TCRdb shows in-frame clones only, minus some. The sample holds roughly 4,400 clones; roughly 87% are singletons and the top ten take roughly 0.96%. The data belong to a study of PD-1 blockade in classical Hodgkin lymphoma. The germline gives CDR1 MDHEN, CDR2 SYDVKM. The CDR3 extends over 15 amino acids. V was clipped by 6 bases and J by 1 base, with 14 bases between them. All patients experienced relapse after autologous stem cell transplantation, and brentuximab vedotin exposure was variable. Purification of CD4+ T cells from thawed PBMCs was performed via magnetic negative selection.

The sequencing here drew on CD4+ T cells from blood, taken at baseline. The rearrangement joins TRBV28 to TRBJ2-3; possible D gene TRBD2, 6 bases. The clonotype comes from a human donor with classical Hodgkin lymphoma. The CDR3 coding sequence is TGTGCCAGCAGCCTTAGCGGTATTGGCACAGATACGCAGTATTTT. Its translation: CASSLSGIGTDTQYF.